This is a list of T cell receptor beta chains from one sample in a study of T cells in Graves' hyperthyroidism and ophthalmopathy. Via MiXCR, TCRdb re-called the multiplex PCR reads, giving one row per CDR3 protein. The profile shows approximately 510,000 distinct CDR3 sequences, 40% to 50% of them singletons. Input material: peripheral blood or thyroid tissue (not recorded which). These receptors were taken from an adult woman with Graves' disease, either hyperthyroidism or ophthalmopathy (not recorded which). Both conserved end residues are part of each CDR3. A D gene is named only where the DNA matches it firmly. Clone size is shown for a subset of rows, as once, few, many or a class of expanded clone.

v_call	j_call	clone_size	d_call	cdr3_aa	cdr3_nt
TRBV6-4	TRBJ1-1	few	TRBD1	CASRGQSWSTEAFF	TGTGCCAGCAGGGGACAGTCCTGGAGTACTGAAGCTTTCTTT
TRBV7-9	TRBJ1-2	many	TRBD1	CASSARQGADGYTF	TGTGCCAGCAGCGCGCGACAGGGGGCGGATGGCTACACCTTC
TRBV2	TRBJ1-2	many	TRBD1	CASSDYRQGSFGYTF	TGTGCCAGCAGTGACTATAGACAGGGAAGTTTCGGCTACACCTTC
TRBV2	TRBJ1-2	many	-	CASSESGVPNYGYTF	TGTGCCAGCAGTGAAAGCGGGGTGCCTAACTATGGCTACACCTTC
TRBV29-1	TRBJ1-5	-	-	CSAAGTSPNQPQHF	TGCAGTGCCGCCGGGACGTCCCCCAATCAGCCCCAGCATTTT
TRBV7-3	TRBJ2-5	-	-	CASSLSHTGETQYF	TGTGCCAGCAGCTTAAGTCACACCGGGGAGACCCAGTACTTC
TRBV11-2	TRBJ1-3	-	-	CASSTGVFWGHLSGNTIYF	TGTGCCAGCAGTACTGGAGTCTTTTGGGGACACCTCTCTGGAAACACCATATATTTT
TRBV12-3/TRBV12-4	TRBJ2-7	many	-	CASTLRGREQYF	TGTGCCAGCACCCTGCGAGGCAGGGAGCAGTACTTC
TRBV5-1	TRBJ2-7	many	-	CASSPGLEKQYF	TGCGCCAGCAGCCCGGGTTTGGAGAAGCAGTACTTC
TRBV7-9	TRBJ1-1	-	-	CASSQMDTLIDTEAFF	TGTGCCAGCAGCCAGATGGACACCCTAATTGACACTGAAGCTTTCTTT
TRBV7-9	TRBJ1-2	-	-	CASSPDRDRDGYTF	TGTGCCAGCAGCCCCGACCGTGATAGGGATGGCTACACCTTC
TRBV11-2	TRBJ2-5	many	-	CASTPWGSQETQYF	TGTGCCAGCACCCCTTGGGGCTCCCAAGAGACCCAGTACTTC
TRBV29-1	TRBJ2-7	-	TRBD1	CSVAQGANYEQYF	TGCAGCGTTGCACAGGGGGCGAACTACGAGCAGTACTTC
TRBV11-2	TRBJ2-5	-	-	CASSLDGGTAETQYF	TGTGCCAGCAGCTTAGACGGGGGCACGGCAGAGACCCAGTACTTC
TRBV5-1	TRBJ2-2	-	-	CASSQFSVTGEPFF	TGCGCCAGCAGCCAATTTTCGGTCACCGGGGAGCCGTTTTTT
TRBV3-1	TRBJ1-2	many	-	CASSRGSGNYGYTF	TGTGCCAGCAGCCGCGGGTCAGGGAACTATGGCTACACCTTC
TRBV7-9	TRBJ2-7	-	TRBD2	CASTSGSSYEQYF	TGTGCCAGTACGAGCGGGAGCAGTTACGAGCAGTACTTC
TRBV20-1	TRBJ1-1	many	-	CSALSRNTEAFF	TGCAGTGCTCTCTCCAGGAACACTGAAGCTTTCTTT
TRBV4-2	TRBJ1-5	-	-	CASSQDLPGPTSNQPQHF	TGTGCCAGCAGCCAAGATCTCCCTGGGCCAACTAGCAATCAGCCCCAGCATTTT
TRBV7-2	TRBJ2-1	few	-	CASSLEQGSYNEQFF	TGTGCCAGCAGCTTAGAGCAGGGATCTTACAATGAGCAGTTCTTC
TRBV7-8	TRBJ2-2	many	TRBD1	CASSLVISTGGNGELFF	TGTGCCAGCAGCTTAGTAATTAGTACAGGGGGCAACGGGGAGCTGTTTTTT
TRBV12-3/TRBV12-4	TRBJ2-2	-	-	CASSLSGRGGGELFF	TGTGCCAGCAGTTTATCCGGGAGAGGAGGCGGGGAGCTGTTTTTT